This TCR beta chain was sequenced during a study of shared clonotypes between healthy human individuals. The wider study: Per-donor plates numbered three CD4 naive, three CD4 memory, two CD8 naive and one CD8 memory.

Findings of the study overall: Rarefaction indicated that sorted-subset sequencing remained incomplete although depth was large. It was anticipated that sequencing depth would influence how many clonotypes donors shared.

Germline V lookup: CDR1 SGDLS, CDR2 YYNGEE. CDR3 length: 15 residues. The ends were cut back, 0 bases at V and 5 bases at J, with 11 bases in the middle. As regards this clone: Its specificity is unknown.

In the source study's methods: Junction-only immunoSEQ sequences carried no quality scores, so filtering differed. Only in-frame clones appear in the TCRdb table, and some are missing; sequencing was by immunoSEQ multiplex PCR. V, J and clone size are taken as reported in that table, and D and trimming were inferred from the DNA itself. The sample carries 2 million to 2.5 million clones, approximately 96% recorded once. The chain has TRBV9 and TRBJ1-4; maybe TRBD1 (5 bases). The specimen sequenced was naive CD4+ T cells sorted from blood. Subset in this sample: CD45RA+ positively selected. This receptor was obtained from a man between 18 and 35 years old in good health. The chain's CDR3 is CASSVDGQGNEKLFF. The CDR3 DNA reads as TGTGCCAGCAGCGTAGATGGGCAGGGAAATGAAAAACTGTTTTTT.